These T cell receptor beta chains were read from a single sample in a study of cytomegalovirus exposure and HLA in healthy donors. Using immunoSEQ multiplex PCR, the repertoire was profiled, and TCRdb retains in-frame clones only, with some absent. The sample consists of 130,000 to 150,000 clones, around four fifths of them appearing once. Specimen: PBMCs. All receptors derive from a woman aged 55-69 years in good health and CMV-seropositive. Both conserved end residues are part of each CDR3. The D gene is left open where the match is weak. Where a row states a size, it is once, few, many or the class of an expanded clone; other rows omit it.

TRBJ2-7	TRBV5-6	TRBD1	NA	TGTGCCAGCAGCTTGGCACCGCGACAGGGGCACGAGCAGTACTTC	CASSLAPRQGHEQYF
TRBJ1-2	TRBV11-3	TRBD1	NA	TGTGCCAGCAGCCCACCGGACAGGATTTTTGGCTACACCTTC	CASSPPDRIFGYTF
TRBJ1-2	TRBV9	TRBD1	NA	TGTGCCAGCAGCGTAGGAGGGGGCAGAAACTATGGCTACACCTTC	CASSVGGGRNYGYTF
TRBJ2-3	TRBV10-2	NA	once	TGCGCCAGCAGTGAGTCGGCGGAGGGCACAGATACGCAGTATTTT	CASSESAEGTDTQYF
TRBJ1-5	TRBV27	NA	NA	TGTGCCAGCAGTTTTGTGCCGACAGACAATCAGCCCCAGCATTTT	CASSFVPTDNQPQHF
TRBJ2-2	TRBV28	NA	NA	TGTGCCAGCAGGTTAGGGCAGACCTACGGCGGGGAGCTGTTTTTT	CASRLGQTYGGELFF
TRBJ2-7	TRBV2	TRBD2	NA	TGTGCCAGCCGGGAGGTCTCCTACGAGCAGTACTTC	CASREVSYEQYF
TRBJ2-7	TRBV6-1	NA	NA	TGTGCCAGCAGTTCCCGGGACTTCGACTACGAGCAGTACTTC	CASSSRDFDYEQYF
TRBJ2-7	TRBV18	NA	NA	TGTGCCAGCTCACCACCGACGACTTCAACCTACGAGCAGTACTTC	CASSPPTTSTYEQYF
TRBJ2-5	TRBV11-2	NA	NA	TGTGCCAGCAGCACCCTGGCAGGGTTCGGCGAAGAGACCCAGTACTTC	CASSTLAGFGEETQYF
TRBJ2-7	TRBV6-5	NA	NA	TGTGCCAGCAGTTCAAATCAGGGTAAGATGCAGTACTTC	CASSSNQGKMQYF
TRBJ2-3	TRBV7-2	TRBD2	NA	TGTGCCAGCAGCTTCCTGTCAGCGGGAGTTGTGTATTTT	CASSFLSAGVVYF
TRBJ2-3	TRBV28	NA	NA	TGTGCCAGCTCACGACCGGGAAACCCAACAGATACGCAGTATTTT	CASSRPGNPTDTQYF
TRBJ2-7	TRBV2	TRBD1	NA	TGTGCCAGCAGTGGGAGGTCGGGACAGGGGAACGAGCAGTACTTC	CASSGRSGQGNEQYF
TRBJ2-3	TRBV5-6	NA	NA	TGTGCCAGCAACGGACACAATGCTAGCACAGATACGCAGTATTTT	CASNGHNASTDTQYF
TRBJ2-1	TRBV28	NA	NA	TGTGCCAGCAGTTTAGAGTACAATGAGCAGTTCTTC	CASSLEYNEQFF
TRBJ1-1	TRBV19	NA	NA	TGTGCCAGTAGAGTTAAGGGGGACACTGAAGCTTTCTTT	CASRVKGDTEAFF
TRBJ1-4	TRBV9	NA	NA	TGTGCCAGCAGCGTAGACGGTTCGGTCGGTGAAAAACTGTTTTTT	CASSVDGSVGEKLFF
TRBJ2-6	TRBV6-5	NA	NA	TGTGCCAGCAGTTATAGTGGGGCCAACGTCCTGACTTTC	CASSYSGANVLTF
TRBJ2-7	TRBV7-2	TRBD1	once	TGTGCCAGCAGCCCATCGCAGGGGGTGCAGTACTTC	CASSPSQGVQYF
TRBJ2-4	TRBV19	TRBD2	NA	TGTGCCAGTAGTGTAGCGGGAGAGGTGCGGAACATTCAGTACTTC	CASSVAGEVRNIQYF
TRBJ2-1	TRBV27	NA	NA	TGTGCCAGCAGTTTTCGGGACATAACCTACAATGAGCAGTTCTTC	CASSFRDITYNEQFF
TRBJ1-5	TRBV6-5	NA	NA	TGTGCCAGCAGTAATGGGGGCAACGGCAATCAGCCCCAGCATTTT	CASSNGGNGNQPQHF
TRBJ2-1	TRBV9	NA	once	TGTGCCAGCAGCGGAAGCGGGACATCCAATGAGCAGTTCTTC	CASSGSGTSNEQFF
TRBJ2-1	TRBV19	NA	NA	TGTGCCAGTAGTATGGTAGATTACAATGAGCAGTTCTTC	CASSMVDYNEQFF
TRBJ2-7	TRBV27	NA	NA	TGTGCCAGCAGTTCAGGTCCTTACTCCTACGAGCAGTACTTC	CASSSGPYSYEQYF
TRBJ2-1	TRBV4-1	NA	few	TGCGCCAGCAGCCAACAGACTACCTACAATGAGCAGTTCTTC	CASSQQTTYNEQFF
TRBJ2-7	TRBV7-9	NA	NA	TGTGCCAGCAGCTTAGAGCTAGCTCAAGAGCAGTACTTC	CASSLELAQEQYF
TRBJ1-4	TRBV5-1	TRBD1	NA	TGCGCCAGCAGCTTGTGGGGGACAGGGGGAGAAGAAAAACTGTTTTTT	CASSLWGTGGEEKLFF
TRBJ2-7	TRBV9	TRBD2	few	TGTGCCAGCAGCGCGGGACTAGGGATCTACGAGCAGTACTTC	CASSAGLGIYEQYF
TRBJ2-7	TRBV7-9	NA	NA	TGTGCCAGCAGCCAGGGTGGGGCCTACGAGCAGTACTTC	CASSQGGAYEQYF
TRBJ2-7	TRBV30	TRBD2	NA	TGTGCCTGGAGAGAGACTAGCGGGAGTATCTACGAGCAGTACTTC	CAWRETSGSIYEQYF
TRBJ1-1	TRBV5-1	NA	few	TGCGCCAGCAGCCCCAAGGGGACTGAAGCTTTCTTT	CASSPKGTEAFF
TRBJ2-2	TRBV7-9	TRBD2	NA	TGTGCCAGCAGCGACCCGGGGGGGGAGGGAGACACCGGGGAGCTGTTTTTT	CASSDPGGEGDTGELFF
TRBJ2-7	TRBV19	TRBD1	NA	TGTGCCAGTAGCCTAGGACAGGACCGCTACGAGCAGTACTTC	CASSLGQDRYEQYF
TRBJ2-1	TRBV18	NA	NA	TGTGCCAGCTCACCGACTAGACTTGAGCAGTTCTTC	CASSPTRLEQFF
TRBJ1-2	TRBV7-9	NA	NA	TGTGCCAGCAGCCTGCCGGATGGCTACACCTTC	CASSLPDGYTF
TRBJ1-1	TRBV28	TRBD1	NA	TGTGCCAGCAGTAAAACCTGGACAGGAGGGCGAATCGGGGCTTTCTTT	CASSKTWTGGRIGAFF
TRBJ2-5	TRBV5-4	TRBD1	NA	TGTGCCAGCAGCTGGACCCAACAGGGGGAGACCCAGTACTTC	CASSWTQQGETQYF
TRBJ2-7	TRBV7-9	TRBD2	NA	TGTGCCAGCAGCTTAGCAGGCGGGAGAGTCGGTTCCTACGAGCAGTACTTC	CASSLAGGRVGSYEQYF
TRBJ2-1	TRBV12-5	TRBD2	NA	TGTGCTAGTGGCCGAACCGGGACTAGCGGTTACAATGAGCAGTTCTTC	CASGRTGTSGYNEQFF